One and the same sample provided the 22 T cell receptor beta chains below, sequenced in a study of beta chain features in type 1 diabetes (dated by TCRdb to the late 2010s). Library prep was done by the immunoSEQ multiplex PCR assay. All of the isolated RNA was reverse transcribed with the High Capacity cDNA Reverse Transcription Kit, so expressed TCRB transcripts were sequenced. TCRdb holds this immuneACCESS table with in-frame rearrangements only. Some clones are missing; in checked studies, unresolved V genes explain under half, and the rest has no known cause. The table for this sample lists some 240,000 clones; 9.5% to 13% of them were counted only once. The ten top clones hold over 1% of the sample. The sample taken for sequencing was central memory CD4+ T cells from blood. The source is a man between 18 and 29 years old in good health.

The genes are TRBV11-2 and TRBJ2-5; maybe TRBD1 (6 bases). CDR3 length: 14 residues. The V and J ends lost 2 bases and 6 bases respectively, with 13 bases between them. Germline assignment: CDR1 SGHAT and CDR2 FQNNGV. DNA for the CDR3: TGTGCCAGCAGCTTAACAGGGAGTGAGAAGACCCAGTACTTC. This gives the protein CASSLTGSEKTQYF.

This chain joins TRBV7-2 and TRBJ2-4; no reliable D call. Germline lookup yields CDR1 SGHTA and CDR2 FQGNSA. The germline V and J ends were trimmed by 5 bases and 0 bases, with 14 bases remaining between them. The CDR3 loop spans 16 amino acids. This CDR3 reads CASSPGRQLAKNIQYF. Written as DNA, the CDR3 is TGTGCCAGCAGCCCTGGACGCCAACTAGCCAAAAACATTCAGTACTTC.

J is TRBJ1-1 and V is TRBV5-1; a weak D match, TRBD1 (5 bases). This CDR3 has 14 amino acids. The germline V and J ends were trimmed by 7 bases and 1 base, with 14 bases remaining between them. Germline V gene lookup returns CDR1 SGHRS and CDR2 YFSETQ. The CDR3 region has the DNA TGCGCCAGCCGCGGTTTAACAGGGAACACTGAAGCTTTCTTT. Protein sequence: CASRGLTGNTEAFF.

V and J are TRBV4-1 and TRBJ2-1; 11 bases agree with TRBD2. Germline V CDR1 and CDR2: MGHRA, YSYEKL. The length of the CDR3 is 16 residues. The V segment lost 2 bases and the J segment 4 bases; nucleotides outside the gene matches: 4. This CDR3 is CASSQLLAGVYNEQFF. The DNA of the CDR3 is TGCGCCAGCAGCCAATTACTAGCGGGAGTTTACAATGAGCAGTTCTTC.

The table lists this clone with a few counts. The V call is TRBV10-3, the J call TRBJ2-2; the match to TRBD2 covers 7 bases. The CDR3 has 14 residues. The trim removed 8 bases at V and 7 bases at J, leaving 10 bases unmatched. Germline lookup yields CDR1 ENHRY and CDR2 SYGVKD. CDR3 bases: TGTGCCATCCGTCCGGGAGGAGGGGTCGGGGAGCTGTTTTTT. This gives the protein CAIRPGGGVGELFF.

This clone showed up just a few times. This chain links TRBV9 with TRBJ1-1; no clear D. This CDR3 is 14 amino acids long. Trimming shortened V by 4 bases and J by 5 bases, and 15 bases separated the two germline ends. Germline CDR1 reads SGDLS; CDR2 reads YYNGEE. The CDR3 loop reads CASSPHSGLTEAFF. As DNA, the CDR3 is TGTGCCAGCAGCCCACATTCGGGGTTGACTGAAGCTTTCTTT.

The rearrangement uses TRBV4-1 and TRBJ1-5; D gene uncertain. Trimming took 0 bases from V and 4 from J, leaving 13 bases between them. The CDR3 consists of 16 residues. Germline V gives CDR1 MGHRA, CDR2 YSYEKL. CDR3 sequence reads: CASSQDGSAGNQPQHF. CDR3 bases: TGCGCCAGCAGCCAAGATGGGTCGGCGGGGAATCAGCCCCAGCATTTT.

V gene TRBV10-3 combines with J gene TRBJ2-2; TRBD1 might be the D (6 bases). This CDR3 is 14 amino acids long. Germline CDR1 and CDR2: ENHRY and SYGVKD. Trimming removed 7 bases from V and 4 bases from J, with 13 bases in between. The chain's CDR3 is CAIKPGQPTGELFF. The CDR3 nucleotides read TGTGCCATCAAACCGGGACAACCCACCGGGGAGCTGTTTTTT.

This clone was detected a few times. This sequence joins TRBV29-1 and TRBJ2-3; 8 nucleotides match TRBD2. From germline, CDR1 is SQVTM and CDR2 ANQGSEA. V lost 2 bases and J lost 4; bases outside the gene matches: 5. The CDR3 runs 14 residues. The CDR3, as DNA: TGCAGCGTTGAAACGGGGACTAGACCAGATACGCAGTATTTT. Translating gives CSVETGTRPDTQYF.

This clone was observed a few times. Compared with germline, one end of the junction differs, possibly owing to a read error. This rearrangement joins TRBV7-7 to TRBJ2-1, with 8 bases fitting TRBD2. Germline CDR1 is SSHAT and CDR2 is FNYEAQ (reference sequence). CDR3 length: 16 amino acids. The CDR3 coding sequence is TGTGCTAGCAGCTTAGCTGGGAGCGGGAGTTACAATGAGCAGTTCTTC. This gives the protein CASSLAGSGSYNEQFF. The full variable domain, with the rest looked up from reference TRBV7-7 and TRBJ2-1, is GAGVSQSPRYKVTKRGQDVTLRCDPISSHATLYWYQQALGQGPEFLTYFNYEAQPDKSGLPSDRFSAERPEGSISTLTIQRTEQRDSAMYRCASSLAGSGSYNEQFFGPGTRLTVL.

This chain connects TRBV9 to TRBJ1-5; D unclear. Germline CDR1 is SGDLS and CDR2 is YYNGEE. This CDR3 has 13 amino acids. Trimming took off 0 bases at V and 0 bases at J, with 1 base between the two ends. CDR3 sequence (DNA): TGTGCCAGCAGCGTAGCTAGCAATCAGCCCCAGCATTTT. Protein product: CASSVASNQPQHF.

This clone was recorded a few times. The chain is built from TRBV7-9 and TRBJ2-7; D gene uncertain. CDR1 and CDR2 (germline): SEHNR, FQNEAQ (reference sequence). The CDR3 consists of 15 residues. V was shortened by 1 base and J by 0 bases, with 10 bases between the two germline ends. The CDR3 region is CASSLDAVSSYEQYF. The CDR3 region has the DNA TGTGCCAGCAGCTTAGATGCGGTAAGCTCCTACGAGCAGTACTTC.

This clone occurred once. The rearrangement joins TRBV9 to TRBJ1-1; no clear D gene. The CDR3 has 13 amino acids. Germline V lookup: CDR1 SGDLS, CDR2 YYNGEE. V was trimmed by 0 bases and J by 5 bases, leaving 8 bases between them. The CDR3: CASSVAGSTEAFF. Written as DNA, the CDR3 is TGTGCCAGCAGCGTAGCGGGGAGTACTGAAGCTTTCTTT.

J is TRBJ2-7 and V is TRBV5-6; TRBD2 agrees at 13 bases. The CDR3 covers 14 residues. Germline V gene data show CDR1 as SGHDT and CDR2 as YYEEEE. Trimming removed 0 bases from V and 7 bases from J; junction bases left unmatched: 1. CDR3 DNA sequence: TGTGCCAGCAGCTTGGGACTAGCGGGAGGTGAGCAGTACTTC. The encoded protein is CASSLGLAGGEQYF.

V is TRBV25-1 and J is TRBJ2-7, with TRBD2 as a possible D gene (6 bases). The CDR3 spans 15 residues. The ends were cut back, 6 bases at V and 3 bases at J, with 18 bases in the middle. Looked up from germline, CDR1 is MGHDK and CDR2 is SYGVNS. As DNA, the CDR3 is TGTGCCAGCAGGATGGGGGGAGCGTCGCTCTACGAGCAGTACTTC. Its protein product is CASRMGGASLYEQYF.

This clone was detected only a few times. The chain employs TRBV6-6 and TRBJ2-3; 9 bases are shared with TRBD2. Per the germline V gene, CDR1 is MNHNY and CDR2 is SVGAGI (reference sequence). The CDR3 runs 14 residues. After removal of 10 bases from V and 2 bases from J, the junction contained 7 bases not matched to a gene. The CDR3 nucleotides read TGTGCCATCACCCCTAGCGGGAACACAGATACGCAGTATTTT. It codes for CAITPSGNTDTQYF.

This clone was detected only a few times. An end of the junction does not agree with germline; a read error may underlie this. J is TRBJ2-7 and V is TRBV29-1, with 11 bases identical to TRBD2. The germline CDR1 and CDR2 sequences are SQVTM and ANQGSEA. CDR3 size: 10 residues. The CDR3 loop is CSVEGTSGLF. For the CDR3, the DNA is TGCAGCGTTGAGGGGACTAGCGGCCTCTTC.

As DNA, the CDR3 is TGTGCCAGCAGCTTTTTGACTAGCGGCACAGATACGCAGTATTTT. Translation: CASSFLTSGTDTQYF. The genes are TRBV5-6 and TRBJ2-3, with TRBD2 identical over 8 bases. With 2 bases clipped from V and 1 base from J, the junction kept 3 bases outside the gene matches. This CDR3 has 15 residues. Germline CDR1 SGHDT, CDR2 YYEEEE.

In this sample, this clone turned up many times. The J gene is TRBJ2-3, the V gene TRBV11-3, with D possibly matching TRBD2 (5 bases). Germline V gene lookup returns CDR1 SGHNT and CDR2 YENEEA. This CDR3 has 16 residues. Between the trimmed V and J ends, which lost 1 base and 5 bases, there was a span of 16 bases. The CDR3 region is CASSLVIARSGDTQYF. For the CDR3, the DNA is TGTGCCAGCAGCTTAGTGATAGCGAGGTCGGGAGATACGCAGTATTTT.

A word on this clone: A single base separates this from a much larger clone, so it may be a read error. The chain carries TRBV9 and TRBJ1-3; D not certain. The CDR3 sequence is 13 residues long. Germline CDR1 reads SGDLS; CDR2 reads YYNGEE. The CDR3 nucleotides are TGTGCCAGCAGCCTCCACGGAGGAAACACCACATATTTT. This translates into CASSLHGGNTTYF.

In this sample, this clone turned up a few times. The V call is TRBV18, the J call TRBJ2-3; possibly TRBD1 for D (6 bases). CDR1 and CDR2 from the germline V gene are KGHSH and LQKENI. This CDR3 has 16 amino acids. V lost 6 bases, J lost 2 bases, and 18 bases lay in between. The CDR3 region has the DNA TGTGCCAGCTCGCCCTACAGGGCCGCCACCACAGATACGCAGTATTTT. Its translation: CASSPYRAATTDTQYF.

Only a few counts were recorded for this clone. This chain uses TRBV9 with TRBJ2-7; D not certain. Germline V gene sequence: CDR1 SGDLS, CDR2 YYNGEE. The CDR3 sequence is 15 residues long. The germline V and J ends were trimmed by 3 bases and 1 base, with 14 bases remaining between them. The CDR3 region is CASSAPNTDSYEQYF. CDR3 bases: TGTGCCAGCAGCGCTCCCAACACAGATTCCTACGAGCAGTACTTC.